The clone carrying this T cell receptor (beta chain) was seen a single time. Its antigen is as yet unknown. The data were taken from a study of early T cells in non-severe SARS-CoV-2 infection. About the research overall: The study sequenced bulk RNA from unsorted whole blood, with chains unpaired. The study, taken as a whole, reports: VDJdb-based annotation leaned toward anti-spike CD8 responses and missed private and CD4 specificities.

Unique molecular identifiers were attached to individual cDNA molecules. A single record per CDR3 protein comes from TCRdb applying MiXCR to the 5' RACE reads. This table has about 67,000 distinct CDR3 sequences, about 9.9% appearing once. V trimming: 8 bases; J trimming: 0 bases; junction bases outside the gene matches: 4. CDR1 is MNHNY, CDR2 SVGAGI, per germline (reference sequence). There are 14 residues in the CDR3. The source material was whole blood. This TCR derives from an adult who was a healthcare worker with PCR-confirmed SARS-CoV-2 infection or an uninfected control (not recorded which). This chain uses TRBV6-6 with TRBJ2-3; 8 bases fit TRBD1. For the CDR3, the DNA is TGTGCCAGCTGCTGGACAGGGAGCACAGATACGCAGTATTTT. Its translation: CASCWTGSTDTQYF.